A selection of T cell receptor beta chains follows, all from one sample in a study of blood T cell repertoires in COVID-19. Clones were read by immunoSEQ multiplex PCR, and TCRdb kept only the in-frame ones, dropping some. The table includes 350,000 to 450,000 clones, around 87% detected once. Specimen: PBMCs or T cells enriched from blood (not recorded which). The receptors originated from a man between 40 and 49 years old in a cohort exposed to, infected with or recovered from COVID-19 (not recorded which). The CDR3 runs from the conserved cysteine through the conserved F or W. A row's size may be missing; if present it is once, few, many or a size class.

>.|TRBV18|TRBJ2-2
CASSPRTPGGTGELFF
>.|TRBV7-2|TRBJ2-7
CASSLGPGLHLREQYF
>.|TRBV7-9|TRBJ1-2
CASSPSGDGYGYTF
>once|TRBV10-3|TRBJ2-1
CAISELLAGESEQFF
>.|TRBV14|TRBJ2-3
CASSQDRGVSGDTQYF
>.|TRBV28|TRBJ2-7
CASSPGRTRRRAYEQYF
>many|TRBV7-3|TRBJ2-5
CASSRTGGIQETQYF
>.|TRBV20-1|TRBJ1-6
CSASRQGGSPLHF
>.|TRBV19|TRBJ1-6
CASSTIPGQGNSPLHF
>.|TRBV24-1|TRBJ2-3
CATSGTSGVSADTQYF
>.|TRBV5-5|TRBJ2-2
CASSFLAPNTGELFF
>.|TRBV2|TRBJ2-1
CASKPGTTHNEQFF
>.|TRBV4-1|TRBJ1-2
CASSQSPGRRDGYTF
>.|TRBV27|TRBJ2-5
CASSQLATGVGETQYF
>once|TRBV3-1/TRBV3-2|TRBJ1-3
CASGRGRGNTIYF
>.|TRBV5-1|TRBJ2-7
CASSLGRVNEQYF
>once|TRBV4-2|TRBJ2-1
CASSQDPGQGANRFF
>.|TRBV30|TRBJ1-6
CAWSWIGGVSPLHF
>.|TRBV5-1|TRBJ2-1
CASSFRGTSGYNEQFF
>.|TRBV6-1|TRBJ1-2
CASSEDSYGYTF
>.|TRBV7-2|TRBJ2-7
CASSLSSGSPYEQYF
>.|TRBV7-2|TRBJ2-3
CASSATGRSDTQYF
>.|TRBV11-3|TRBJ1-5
CASSSYPRQGKRAQPQHF
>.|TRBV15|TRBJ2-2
CATSVLPTGGDTGELFF
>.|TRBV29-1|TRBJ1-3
CSARGQTSGNTIYF
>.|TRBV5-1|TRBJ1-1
CASSLVEEMNTEAFF
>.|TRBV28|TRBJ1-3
CASIPQGNGNTIYF
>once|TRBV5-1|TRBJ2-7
CASSPGTALTYEQYF
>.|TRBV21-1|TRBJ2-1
CASSKDPSGVWNEQFF
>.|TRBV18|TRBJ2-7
CASSQLAGGREQYF
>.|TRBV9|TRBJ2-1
CASSDTWTGRSEQFF
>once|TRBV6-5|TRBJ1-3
CASSYVAAGNTIYF
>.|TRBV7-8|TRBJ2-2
CASAGIANTGELFF
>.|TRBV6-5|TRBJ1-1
CASSYRGFEAFF
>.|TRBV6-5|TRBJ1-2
CASSYSETANYGYTF
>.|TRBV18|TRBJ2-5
CASSPPGLAGGQETQYF
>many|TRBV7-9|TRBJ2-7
CASSLTGNRAYEQYF
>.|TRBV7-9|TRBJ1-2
CASSDEPGQAVNYGYTF
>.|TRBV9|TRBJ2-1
CASSVASGSWNEQFF
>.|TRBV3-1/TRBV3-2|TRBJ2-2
CASSRHRASDTGELFF